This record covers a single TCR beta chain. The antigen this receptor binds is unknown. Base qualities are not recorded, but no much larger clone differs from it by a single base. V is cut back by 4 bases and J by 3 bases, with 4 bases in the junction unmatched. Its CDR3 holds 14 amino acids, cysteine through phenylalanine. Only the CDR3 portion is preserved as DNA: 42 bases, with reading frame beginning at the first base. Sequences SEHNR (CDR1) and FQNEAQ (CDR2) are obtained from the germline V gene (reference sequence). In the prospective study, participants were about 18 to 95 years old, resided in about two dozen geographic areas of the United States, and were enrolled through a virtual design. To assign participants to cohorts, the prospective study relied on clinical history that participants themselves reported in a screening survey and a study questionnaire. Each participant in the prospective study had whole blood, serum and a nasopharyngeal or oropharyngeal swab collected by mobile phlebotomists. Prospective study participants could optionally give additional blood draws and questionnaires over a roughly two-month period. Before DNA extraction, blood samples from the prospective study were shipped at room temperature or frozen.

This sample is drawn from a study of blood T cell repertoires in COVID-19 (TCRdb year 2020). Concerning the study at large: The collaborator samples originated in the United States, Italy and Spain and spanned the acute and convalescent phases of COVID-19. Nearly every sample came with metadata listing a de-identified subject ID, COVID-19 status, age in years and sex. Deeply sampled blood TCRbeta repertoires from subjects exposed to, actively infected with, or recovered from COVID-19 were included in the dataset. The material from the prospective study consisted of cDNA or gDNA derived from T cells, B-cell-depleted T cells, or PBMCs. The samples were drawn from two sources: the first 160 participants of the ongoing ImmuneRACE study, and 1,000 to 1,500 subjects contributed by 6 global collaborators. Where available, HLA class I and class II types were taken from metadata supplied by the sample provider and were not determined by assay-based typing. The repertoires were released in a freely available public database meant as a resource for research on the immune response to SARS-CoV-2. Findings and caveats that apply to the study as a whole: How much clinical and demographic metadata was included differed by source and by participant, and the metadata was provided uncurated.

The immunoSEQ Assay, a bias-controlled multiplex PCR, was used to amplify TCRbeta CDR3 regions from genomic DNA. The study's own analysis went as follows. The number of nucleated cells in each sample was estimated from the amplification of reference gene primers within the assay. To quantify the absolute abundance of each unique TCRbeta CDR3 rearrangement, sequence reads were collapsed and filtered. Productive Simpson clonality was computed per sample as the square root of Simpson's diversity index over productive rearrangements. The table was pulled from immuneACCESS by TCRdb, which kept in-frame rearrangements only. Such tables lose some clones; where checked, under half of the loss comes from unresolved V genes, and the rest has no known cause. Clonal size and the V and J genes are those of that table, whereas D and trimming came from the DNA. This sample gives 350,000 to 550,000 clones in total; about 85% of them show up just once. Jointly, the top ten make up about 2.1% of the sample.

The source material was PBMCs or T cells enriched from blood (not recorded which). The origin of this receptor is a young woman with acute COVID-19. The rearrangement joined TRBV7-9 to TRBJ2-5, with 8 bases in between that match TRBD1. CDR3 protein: CASSSGGAEETQYF. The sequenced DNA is TGTGCCAGCAGCTCAGGGGGCGCGGAAGAGACCCAGTACTTC.